The entry below describes one T cell receptor (beta chain). Its recognized antigen is unknown. The record has no base qualities; no much larger clone is one base away. This sample stems from a study of T cell changes during pregnancy in multiple sclerosis (dated by TCRdb to about 2019). A note on the overall study: In women with multiple sclerosis, the researchers looked at how the T cell repertoire shifted as pregnancy progressed.

The library was produced with the immunoSEQ multiplex PCR assay. TCRdb mirrors the immuneACCESS table, restricted to in-frame sequences. Some clones are absent from its copies; in checked studies, under half trace to an unresolved V gene, and the reason for the others is unknown. For this sample the table gives 90,000 to 95,000 clones, of which 80% to 95% were detected only once. The top ten constitute about 3.9% of the sample. Reading the germline V gene gives CDR1 SGHAT and CDR2 FQNNGV. Trimming removed 1 base from V and 1 base from J, leaving 11 bases between the germline ends. The CDR3 spans 15 residues, from the cysteine through the phenylalanine. Only the CDR3 portion is preserved as DNA: 45 bases, with reading frame beginning at the first base.

Recombination linked TRBV11-2 to TRBJ2-7, with the D gene too uncertain to name. This clonotype was obtained from a female donor with multiple sclerosis, enrolled in a pregnancy study. Sample: peripheral blood, taken in the first trimester of pregnancy. The sequence in DNA is TGTGCCAGCAGCTTAGGTCTTACATATTCCTACGAGCAGTACTTC. Translated, this is CASSLGLTYSYEQYF.